The sequence of this T cell receptor (beta chain) was determined in a study of early T cells in non-severe SARS-CoV-2 infection. There are many counts of this clonotype. Per germline, CDR1 SGHRS and CDR2 YFSETQ. The CDR3 is 14 amino acids. The junction had 5 bases not matched to a gene; V was cut back by 4 bases and J by 3 bases. TCRdb reanalysed the 5' RACE reads using MiXCR and keeps one entry per CDR3 protein. The sample lists tens of thousands of distinct CDR3 sequences; 5% to 6.5% were seen once. The chain joins TRBV5-1 to TRBJ2-3, with 7 bases fitting TRBD1. This receptor was identified in an adult who was a healthcare worker with PCR-confirmed SARS-CoV-2 infection or an uninfected control (not recorded which). The specimen was whole blood, collected at baseline. CDR3 sequence (DNA): TGCGCCAGCAGCCTCCAACAGGGGACAGATACGCAGTATTTT. This translates into CASSLQQGTDTQYF. Complete variable domain (other parts from reference TRBV5-1 and TRBJ2-3): KAGVTQTPRYLIKTRGQQVTLSCSPISGHRSVSWYQQTPGQGLQFLFEYFSETQRNKGNFPGRFSGRQFSNSRSEMNVSTLELGDSALYLCASSLQQGTDTQYFGPGTRLTVL.